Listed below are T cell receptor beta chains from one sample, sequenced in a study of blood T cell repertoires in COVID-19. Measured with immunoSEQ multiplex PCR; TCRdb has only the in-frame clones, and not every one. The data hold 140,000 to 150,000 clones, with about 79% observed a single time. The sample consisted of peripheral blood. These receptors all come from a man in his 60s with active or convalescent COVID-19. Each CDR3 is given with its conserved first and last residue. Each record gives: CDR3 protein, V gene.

CASSYDRGGNEKLFF,TRBV6-5
CARSFEGVSGGYTF,TRBV5-3
CASRAGANSGNTIYF,TRBV28
CASSLETGGIYGYTF,TRBV6-6
CASSLRVGHTLTNQPQHF,TRBV7-2
CASSESLPGRLSWNTIYF,TRBV10-1
CASSLGGGTEAFF,TRBV6-2/TRBV6-3
CASSSDNPLAGGPTQETQYF,TRBV11-3
CASSYLDTQYF,TRBV6-5
CASSYTQGGSPLHF,TRBV6-7
CASSLFRGDFPGYTF,TRBV5-4
CASHRGGSYEQYF,TRBV27
CASSSFGGASWNTEAFF,TRBV6-2/TRBV6-3
CASSWGRGLYGYTF,TRBV6-5
CASSLEGALAGGPREQFF,TRBV11-3
CASSLRQGAHEQYF,TRBV6-2/TRBV6-3
CASSPEGGITEAFF,TRBV18
CASSPAGQETQYF,TRBV7-2
CASSIGAGRTGGGSQYF,TRBV19
CASSDIGFGQSDGYTF,TRBV10-2
CASSRRGGASEAFF,TRBV9
CASSLGTGYYNEQFF,TRBV27
CASTGQESYQPQHF,TRBV18
CATSRGPGTDTTNSGANVLTF,TRBV15
CSASNSYYGYTF,TRBV20-1
CASSYLSGTGNYGYTF,TRBV6-5
CASSQNRGRMNTEAFF,TRBV5-4
CATSDHGTSGAYNEQFF,TRBV24-1
CASSRDTDNSPLHF,TRBV18
CASRDRSENEKLFF,TRBV6-5
CASSLEGGASGANVLTF,TRBV5-1
CASSYSGTPNTEAFF,TRBV6-5
CASRDLAVTTEAFF,TRBV6-5
CATSDLTSGRAYNEQFF,TRBV24-1
CASSYRGISQPQHF,TRBV6-5
CASRVAGPYNEQFF,TRBV5-1
CASSQSRGESNEKLFF,TRBV23-1
CASSLNGGSYNEQFF,TRBV10-2
CASSNTGFSNQPQHF,TRBV19
CASSQVPDRGGYTF,TRBV4-3
CASSQDRRRLNSPLHF,TRBV3-1/TRBV3-2
CASSEGLTGGWTDTQYF,TRBV2
CASSLVGAYGYTF,TRBV12-3/TRBV12-4
CASSNSGGYEQYF,TRBV27
CASSYRGQILNTEAFF,TRBV6-5
CASSASESTEAFF,TRBV19
CASSELVGSGELFF,TRBV2
CASSIGGEDYGYTF,TRBV5-6
CASSIAAQASGGQETQYF,TRBV19
CASVYSGNTIYF,TRBV6-5
CASSYSSGGGTDTQYF,TRBV6-5
CASSAGQEHFGNTIYF,TRBV6-1
CASSTDGLRDYNEQFF,TRBV6-2/TRBV6-3
CASSLHFTDTQYF,TRBV12-3/TRBV12-4
CASSVVGTVGGNTIYF,TRBV9